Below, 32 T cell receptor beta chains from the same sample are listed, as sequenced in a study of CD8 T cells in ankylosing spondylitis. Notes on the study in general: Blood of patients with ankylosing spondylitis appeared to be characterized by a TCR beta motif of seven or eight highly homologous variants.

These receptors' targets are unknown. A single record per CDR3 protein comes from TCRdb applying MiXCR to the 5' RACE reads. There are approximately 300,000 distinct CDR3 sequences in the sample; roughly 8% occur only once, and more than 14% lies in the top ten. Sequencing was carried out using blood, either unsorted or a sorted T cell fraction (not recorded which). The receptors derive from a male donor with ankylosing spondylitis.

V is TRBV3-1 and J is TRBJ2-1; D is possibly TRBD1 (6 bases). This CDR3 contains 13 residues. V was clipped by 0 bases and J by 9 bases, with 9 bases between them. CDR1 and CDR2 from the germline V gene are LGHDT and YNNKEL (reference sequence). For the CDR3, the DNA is TGTGCCAGCAGCCAAGATTTGGGGGCTGAGCAGTTCTTC. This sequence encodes CASSQDLGAEQFF.

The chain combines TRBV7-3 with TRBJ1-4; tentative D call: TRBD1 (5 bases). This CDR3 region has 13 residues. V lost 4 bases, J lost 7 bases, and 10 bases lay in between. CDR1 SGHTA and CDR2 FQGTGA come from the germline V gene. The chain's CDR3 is CASSSGPSEKLFF. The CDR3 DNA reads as TGTGCCAGCAGCTCGGGGCCTTCTGAAAAACTGTTTTTT.

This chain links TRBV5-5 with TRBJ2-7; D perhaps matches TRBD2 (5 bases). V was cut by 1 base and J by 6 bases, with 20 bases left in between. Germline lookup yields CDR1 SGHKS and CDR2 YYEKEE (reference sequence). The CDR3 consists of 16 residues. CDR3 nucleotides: TGTGCCAGCAGCTTGAATGGAGGAAGGGCGCAAGGCGAGCAGTACTTC. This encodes CASSLNGGRAQGEQYF.

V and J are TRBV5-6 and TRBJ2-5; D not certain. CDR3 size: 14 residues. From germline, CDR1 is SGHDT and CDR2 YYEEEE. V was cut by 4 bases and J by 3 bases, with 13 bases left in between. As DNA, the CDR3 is TGTGCCAGCAGCCCTATTGGTTGGAAAGAGACCCAGTACTTC. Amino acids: CASSPIGWKETQYF.

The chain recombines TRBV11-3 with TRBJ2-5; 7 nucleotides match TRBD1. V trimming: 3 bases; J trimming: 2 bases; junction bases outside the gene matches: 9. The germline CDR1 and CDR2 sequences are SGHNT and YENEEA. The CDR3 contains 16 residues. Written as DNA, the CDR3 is TGTGCCAGCAGCTTCAGACAGGGAGCTCCACAAGAGACCCAGTACTTC. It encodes CASSFRQGAPQETQYF.

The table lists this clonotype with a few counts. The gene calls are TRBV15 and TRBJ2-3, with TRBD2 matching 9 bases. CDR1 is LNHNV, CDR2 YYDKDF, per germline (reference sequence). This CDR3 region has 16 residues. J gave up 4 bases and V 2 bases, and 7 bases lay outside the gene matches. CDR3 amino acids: CATSRRLAGAADTQYF. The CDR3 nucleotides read TGTGCCACCAGCAGACGTTTAGCGGGAGCCGCAGATACGCAGTATTTT.

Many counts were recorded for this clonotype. In nucleotides, the CDR3 is TGCAGCGTTGAGGCCGGGACATCGGCTGGAAACACCATATATTTT. This encodes CSVEAGTSAGNTIYF. The chain combines TRBV29-1 with TRBJ1-3; D perhaps matches TRBD1 (6 bases). Germline assignment: CDR1 SQVTM and CDR2 ANQGSEA. CDR3 length equals 15 residues. V gave up 3 bases and J gave up 2 bases, with 14 bases separating them.

CDR3 coding DNA: TGCGCCAGCAGCCAAGTAAACAGGGTCGATGAGCAGTTCTTC. Its translation is CASSQVNRVDEQFF. The chain joins TRBV4-1 to TRBJ2-1, with D maybe TRBD1 (6 bases). CDR3 length equals 14 residues. The germline V gene encodes CDR1 MGHRA and CDR2 YSYEKL. Between the trimmed V and J ends, which lost 1 base and 8 bases, there was a span of 12 bases.

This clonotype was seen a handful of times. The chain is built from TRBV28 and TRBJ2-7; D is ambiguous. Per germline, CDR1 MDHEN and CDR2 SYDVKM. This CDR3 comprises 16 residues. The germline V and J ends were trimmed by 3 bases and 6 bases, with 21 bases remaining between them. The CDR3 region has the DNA TGTGCCAGCAGTTTGCTCGCTCGGGCCCCAACCGGCGAGCAGTACTTC. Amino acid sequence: CASSLLARAPTGEQYF.

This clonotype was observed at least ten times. In nucleotides, the CDR3 is TGTGCCAGCAGTTTATTACGGACAGCTGGGGCCAACGTCCTGACTTTC. Its protein product is CASSLLRTAGANVLTF. The V call is TRBV28, the J call TRBJ2-6; tentative D call: TRBD1 (6 bases). The germline V gene encodes CDR1 MDHEN and CDR2 SYDVKM. The CDR3 runs to 16 residues. The V and J ends lost 1 base and 2 bases respectively, with 9 bases between them.

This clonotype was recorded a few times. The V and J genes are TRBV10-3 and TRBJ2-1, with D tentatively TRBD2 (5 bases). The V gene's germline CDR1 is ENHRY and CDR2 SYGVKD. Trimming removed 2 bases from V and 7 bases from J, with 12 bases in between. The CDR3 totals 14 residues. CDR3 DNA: TGTGCCATCAGTGAGGTCGGGGTGGTGAATGAGCAGTTCTTC. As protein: CAISEVGVVNEQFF.

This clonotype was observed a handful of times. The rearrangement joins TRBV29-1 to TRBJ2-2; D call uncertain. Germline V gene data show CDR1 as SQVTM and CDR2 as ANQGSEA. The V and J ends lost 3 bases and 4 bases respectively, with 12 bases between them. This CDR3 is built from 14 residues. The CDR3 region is CSVEFVAVTGELFF. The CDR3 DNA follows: TGCAGCGTTGAGTTCGTTGCCGTCACCGGGGAGCTGTTTTTT.

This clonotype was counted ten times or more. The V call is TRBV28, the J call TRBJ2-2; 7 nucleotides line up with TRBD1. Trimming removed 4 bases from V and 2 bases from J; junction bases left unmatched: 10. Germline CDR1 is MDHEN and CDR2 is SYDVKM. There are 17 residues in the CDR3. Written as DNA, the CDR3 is TGTGCCAGCAGTTACCCGACAGGGCGAAACAACACCGGGGAGCTGTTTTTT. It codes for CASSYPTGRNNTGELFF. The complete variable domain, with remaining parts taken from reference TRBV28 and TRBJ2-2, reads DVKVTQSSRYLVKRTGEKVFLECVQDMDHENMFWYRQDPGLGLRLIYFSYDVKMKEKGDIPEGYSVSREKKERFSLILESASTNQTSMYLCASSYPTGRNNTGELFFGEGSRLTVL.

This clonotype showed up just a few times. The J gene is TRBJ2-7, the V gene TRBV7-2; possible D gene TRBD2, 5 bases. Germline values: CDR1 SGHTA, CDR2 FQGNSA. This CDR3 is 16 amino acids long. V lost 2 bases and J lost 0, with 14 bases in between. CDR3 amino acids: CASSLYSLGNSYEQYF. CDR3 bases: TGTGCCAGCAGCTTATATTCCCTCGGGAACTCCTACGAGCAGTACTTC.

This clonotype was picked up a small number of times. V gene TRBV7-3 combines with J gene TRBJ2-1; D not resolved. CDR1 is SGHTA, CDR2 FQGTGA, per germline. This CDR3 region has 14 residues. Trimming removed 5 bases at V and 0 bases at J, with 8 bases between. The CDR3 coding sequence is TGTGCCAGCAGCCCCGACCTCTCCTACAATGAGCAGTTCTTC. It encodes CASSPDLSYNEQFF.

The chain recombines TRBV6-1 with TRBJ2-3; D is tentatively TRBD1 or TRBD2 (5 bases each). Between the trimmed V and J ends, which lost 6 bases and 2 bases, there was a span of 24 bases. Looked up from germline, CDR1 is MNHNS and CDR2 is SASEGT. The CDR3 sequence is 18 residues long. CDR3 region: CASRRGPNLDKPTDTQYF. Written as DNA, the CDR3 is TGTGCCAGCAGAAGAGGGCCAAACCTGGACAAACCCACAGATACGCAGTATTTT.

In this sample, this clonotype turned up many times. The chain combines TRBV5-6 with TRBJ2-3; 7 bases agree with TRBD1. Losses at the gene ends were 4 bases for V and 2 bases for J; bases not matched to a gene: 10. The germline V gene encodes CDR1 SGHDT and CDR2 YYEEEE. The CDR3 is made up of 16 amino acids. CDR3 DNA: TGTGCCAGCAGCCCGCGACTGACAGGGATCACAGATACGCAGTATTTT. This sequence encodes CASSPRLTGITDTQYF.

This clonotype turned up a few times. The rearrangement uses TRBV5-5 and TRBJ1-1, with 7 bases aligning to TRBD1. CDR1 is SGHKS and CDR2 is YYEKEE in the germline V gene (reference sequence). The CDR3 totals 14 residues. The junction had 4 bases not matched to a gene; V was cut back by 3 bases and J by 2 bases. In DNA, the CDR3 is TGTGCCAGCAGCTACCGGGACAGAAACACTGAAGCTTTCTTT. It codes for CASSYRDRNTEAFF.

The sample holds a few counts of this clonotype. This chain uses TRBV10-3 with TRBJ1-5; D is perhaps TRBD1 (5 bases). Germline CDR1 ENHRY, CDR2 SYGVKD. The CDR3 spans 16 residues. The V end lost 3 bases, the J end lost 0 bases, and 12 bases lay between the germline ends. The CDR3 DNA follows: TGTGCCATCAGTGAAGGCCAGGGCTATAGCAATCAGCCCCAGCATTTT. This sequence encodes CAISEGQGYSNQPQHF.

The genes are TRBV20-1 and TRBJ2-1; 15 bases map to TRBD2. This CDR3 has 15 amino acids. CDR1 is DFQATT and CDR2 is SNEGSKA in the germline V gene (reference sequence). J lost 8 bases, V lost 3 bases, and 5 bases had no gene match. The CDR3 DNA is TGCAGTGCTAGTGGACTAGCGGGAGGGGTAGATGAGCAGTTCTTC. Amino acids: CSASGLAGGVDEQFF.

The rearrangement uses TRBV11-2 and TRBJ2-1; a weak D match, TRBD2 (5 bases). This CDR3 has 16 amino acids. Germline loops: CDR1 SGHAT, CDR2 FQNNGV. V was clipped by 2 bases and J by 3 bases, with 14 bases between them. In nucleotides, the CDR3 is TGTGCCAGCAGCTTAAGCGGAATTCTCAACTACAATGAGCAGTTCTTC. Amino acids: CASSLSGILNYNEQFF.

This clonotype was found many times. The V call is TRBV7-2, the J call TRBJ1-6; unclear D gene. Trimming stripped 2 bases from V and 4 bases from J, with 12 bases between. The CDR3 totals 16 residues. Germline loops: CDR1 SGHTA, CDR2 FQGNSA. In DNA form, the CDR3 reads TGTGCCAGCAGCTTACTCGGAGAATATTATAATTCACCCCTCCACTTT. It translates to CASSLLGEYYNSPLHF.

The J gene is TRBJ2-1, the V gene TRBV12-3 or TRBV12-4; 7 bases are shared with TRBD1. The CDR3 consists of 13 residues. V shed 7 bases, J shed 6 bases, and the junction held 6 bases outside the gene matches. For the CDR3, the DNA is TGTGCCAGCATCATGAGGGACAGCAATGAGCAGTTCTTC. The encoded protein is CASIMRDSNEQFF.

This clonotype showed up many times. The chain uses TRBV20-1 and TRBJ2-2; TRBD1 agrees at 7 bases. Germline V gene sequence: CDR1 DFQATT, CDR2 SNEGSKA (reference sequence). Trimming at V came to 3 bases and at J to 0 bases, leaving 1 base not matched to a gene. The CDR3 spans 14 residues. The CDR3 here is CSARTGTNTGELFF. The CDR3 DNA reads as TGCAGTGCTAGGACAGGGACGAACACCGGGGAGCTGTTTTTT.

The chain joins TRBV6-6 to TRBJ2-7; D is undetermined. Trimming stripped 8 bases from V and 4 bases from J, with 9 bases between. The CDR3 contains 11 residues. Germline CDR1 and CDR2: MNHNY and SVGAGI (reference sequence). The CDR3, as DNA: TGTGCCAGCGGAACTCAATACGAGCAGTACTTC. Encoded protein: CASGTQYEQYF.

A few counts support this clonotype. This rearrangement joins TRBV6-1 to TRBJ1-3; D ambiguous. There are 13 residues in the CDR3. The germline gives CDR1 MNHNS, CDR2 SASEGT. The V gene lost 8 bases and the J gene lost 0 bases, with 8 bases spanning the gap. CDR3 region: CASLGSSGNTIYF. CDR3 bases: TGTGCCAGCTTGGGGTCCTCTGGAAACACCATATATTTT.

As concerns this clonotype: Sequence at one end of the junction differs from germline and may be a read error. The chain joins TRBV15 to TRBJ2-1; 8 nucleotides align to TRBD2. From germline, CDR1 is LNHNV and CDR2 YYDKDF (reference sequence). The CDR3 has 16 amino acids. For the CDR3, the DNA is TGTGCCACCAGCAGATCCCGACTAGCGTCATACAATGAGCTGTTCTTC. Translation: CATSRSRLASYNELFF. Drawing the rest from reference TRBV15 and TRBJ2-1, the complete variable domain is DAMVIQNPRYQVTQFGKPVTLSCSQTLNHNVMYWYQQKSSQAPKLLFHYYDKDFNNEADTPDNFQSRRPNTSFCFLDIRSPGLGDTAMYLCATSRSRLASYNELFFGPGTRLTVL.

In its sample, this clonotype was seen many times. This chain's CDR3 is CSVEDDRGFTRDNEQFF. DNA of the CDR3: TGCAGCGTTGAAGATGACAGGGGTTTCACAAGGGACAATGAGCAGTTCTTC. The genes are TRBV29-1 and TRBJ2-1, with TRBD1 matching 8 bases. The germline CDR1 and CDR2 sequences are SQVTM and ANQGSEA. The CDR3 has 17 amino acids. The V segment lost 0 bases and the J segment 5 bases; nucleotides outside the gene matches: 12.

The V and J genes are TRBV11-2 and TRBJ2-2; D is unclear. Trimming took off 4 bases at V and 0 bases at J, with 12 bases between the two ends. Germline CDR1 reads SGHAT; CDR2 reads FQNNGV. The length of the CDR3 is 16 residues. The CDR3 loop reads CASSYRTDANTGELFF. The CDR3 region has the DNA TGTGCCAGCAGCTATCGAACAGACGCGAACACCGGGGAGCTGTTTTTT.

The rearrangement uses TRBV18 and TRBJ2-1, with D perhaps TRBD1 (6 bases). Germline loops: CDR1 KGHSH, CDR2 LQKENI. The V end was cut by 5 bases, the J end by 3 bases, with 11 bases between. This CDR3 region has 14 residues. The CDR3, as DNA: TGTGCCAGCTCAAAGACGGACAGCTACAATGAGCAGTTCTTC. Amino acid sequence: CASSKTDSYNEQFF.

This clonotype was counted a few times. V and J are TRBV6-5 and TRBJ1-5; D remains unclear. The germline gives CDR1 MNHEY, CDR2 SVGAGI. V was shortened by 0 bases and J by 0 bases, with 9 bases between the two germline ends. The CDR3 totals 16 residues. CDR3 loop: CASSYSGRYSNQPQHF. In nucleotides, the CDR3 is TGTGCCAGCAGTTACTCGGGTCGATATAGCAATCAGCCCCAGCATTTT.

This CDR3 reads CASSQSWAGAENEQFF. CDR3 DNA: TGCGCCAGCAGTCAATCTTGGGCGGGAGCAGAGAATGAGCAGTTCTTC. This sequence joins TRBV23-1 and TRBJ2-1, with 7 bases lining up with TRBD2. TRBV23-1 is treated as an ORF (open reading frame) with a function not yet certain. The CDR3 is 16 amino acids. V gave up 0 bases and J gave up 7 bases; unmatched junction bases: 9.